One sample yielded the 11 T cell receptor beta chains listed below, sequenced in a study of cytomegalovirus exposure and HLA in healthy donors. Primers for the PCR totalled 60 Vbeta and 13 Jbeta. TCRdb keeps only in-frame clones here, not all; method: immunoSEQ multiplex PCR. The table has roughly 150,000 clones, roughly 80% seen once. What was sequenced was PBMCs. The receptors here all came from a man between 45 and 60 years old in good health and CMV-seropositive.

The V call is TRBV29-1, the J call TRBJ2-2; D ambiguous. This CDR3 contains 13 residues. The V end lost 3 bases, the J end lost 2 bases, and 7 bases lay between the germline ends. The germline gives CDR1 SQVTM, CDR2 ANQGSEA. The CDR3 here is CSVDNSNTGELFF. Here the CDR3 DNA reads TGCAGCGTTGATAACAGCAACACCGGGGAGCTGTTTTTT.

The rearrangement uses TRBV5-8 and TRBJ2-7; 9 bases are a match to TRBD1. Germline values: CDR1 SGHTS, CDR2 YDEGEE. V shed 2 bases, J shed 5 bases, and the junction held 11 bases outside the gene matches. This CDR3 has 16 residues. Written as DNA, the CDR3 is TGTGCCAGCAGCTTTAGGGTGGGGACAGGGTTCAACGAGCAGTACTTC. It translates to CASSFRVGTGFNEQYF.

The rearrangement joins TRBV19 to TRBJ1-5; D is unclear. The germline V gene encodes CDR1 LNHDA and CDR2 SQIVND (reference sequence). The CDR3 consists of 16 residues. Trimming cost V 1 base and J 2 bases, with 12 bases left between them. The CDR3 loop reads CASSIARRQGNQPQHF. The CDR3 coding sequence is TGTGCCAGTAGTATAGCTCGCAGGCAGGGCAATCAGCCCCAGCATTTT. The variable domain in full, with the rest retrieved from reference TRBV19 and TRBJ1-5, is DGGITQSPKYLFRKEGQNVTLSCEQNLNHDAMYWYRQDPGQGLRLIYYSQIVNDFQKGDIAEGYSVSREKKESFPLTVTSAQKNPTAFYLCASSIARRQGNQPQHFGDGTRLSIL.

V usage is TRBV6-1 and J usage is TRBJ2-7; the D is unclear. V lost 8 bases to trimming and J lost 0 bases, with 8 bases between them. This CDR3 is 12 amino acids long. Germline V gives CDR1 MNHNS, CDR2 SASEGT. CDR3 nucleotides: TGTGCCAGCTCCCACAGCTCCTACGAGCAGTACTTC. Protein: CASSHSSYEQYF.

This chain links TRBV7-8 with TRBJ2-3; perhaps TRBD1 as D (6 bases). V was cut by 5 bases and J by 6 bases, with 12 bases left in between. CDR1 and CDR2 from the germline V gene are SGHVS and FQNEAQ. The CDR3 spans 13 residues. As DNA, the CDR3 is TGTGCCAGCAGCCCCAGAAGGGGGGATACGCAGTATTTT. Its translation: CASSPRRGDTQYF.

This rearrangement joins TRBV4-1 to TRBJ1-1; the D is unclear. This CDR3 region has 15 residues. Trimming removed 1 base from V and 1 base from J, with 10 bases in between. CDR1 is MGHRA, CDR2 YSYEKL, per germline. The CDR3 loop is CASSQVRRGNTEAFF. The CDR3 nucleotides read TGCGCCAGCAGCCAAGTTAGGCGAGGGAACACTGAAGCTTTCTTT.

The chain employs TRBV18 and TRBJ2-2; tentatively, D is TRBD1 (5 bases). CDR3 length: 14 amino acids. Germline CDR1 reads KGHSH; CDR2 reads LQKENI. V lost 7 bases, J lost 3 bases, and 12 bases lay in between. The CDR3 bases are TGTGCCAGCTTCGGACAAGCAGACACCGGGGAGCTGTTTTTT. This codes for CASFGQADTGELFF. Full variable domain (outside the CDR3, taken from reference TRBV18 and TRBJ2-2): NAGVMQNPRHLVRRRGQEARLRCSPMKGHSHVYWYRQLPEEGLKFMVYLQKENIIDESGMPKERFSAEFPKEGPSILRIQQVVRGDSAAYFCASFGQADTGELFFGEGSRLTVL.

The chain is built from TRBV2 and TRBJ2-2; D not certain. CDR1 is SNHLY and CDR2 is FYNNEI in the germline V gene. Trimming took 6 bases from V and 8 from J, leaving 16 bases between them. The CDR3 loop spans 14 amino acids. This chain's CDR3 is CASRTQTQPGELFF. DNA of the CDR3: TGTGCCAGCAGGACACAGACACAACCTGGGGAGCTGTTTTTT.

The chain carries TRBV6-1 and TRBJ1-2, with a tentative D call TRBD1 (6 bases). V was trimmed by 0 bases and J by 8 bases, leaving 13 bases between them. The CDR3 runs 14 residues. Germline CDR1 and CDR2: MNHNS and SASEGT. The CDR3 loop is CASSEARQGQGYTF. The CDR3 DNA follows: TGTGCCAGCAGTGAAGCGCGGCAGGGGCAAGGCTACACCTTC.

The genes are TRBV7-9 and TRBJ2-7; 9 nucleotides match TRBD2. The germline gives CDR1 SEHNR, CDR2 FQNEAQ (reference sequence). The V gene end was trimmed by 0 bases and the J gene end by 0 bases; junction bases not matched to a gene: 3. The CDR3 is 16 amino acids. CDR3 in DNA: TGTGCCAGCAGCTTAGCGTGGCGGGAGGGCTCCTACGAGCAGTACTTC. Protein product: CASSLAWREGSYEQYF.

J is TRBJ2-5 and V is TRBV7-9, with a tentative D call TRBD1 (5 bases). The CDR3 covers 15 residues. V lost 3 bases and J 3 bases, leaving 14 bases between the germline ends. Germline CDR1 reads SEHNR; CDR2 reads FQNEAQ (reference sequence). The CDR3 region has the DNA TGTGCCAGCAGCTTTCCGACAGAAATTGAAGAGACCCAGTACTTC. Translating gives CASSFPTEIEETQYF.